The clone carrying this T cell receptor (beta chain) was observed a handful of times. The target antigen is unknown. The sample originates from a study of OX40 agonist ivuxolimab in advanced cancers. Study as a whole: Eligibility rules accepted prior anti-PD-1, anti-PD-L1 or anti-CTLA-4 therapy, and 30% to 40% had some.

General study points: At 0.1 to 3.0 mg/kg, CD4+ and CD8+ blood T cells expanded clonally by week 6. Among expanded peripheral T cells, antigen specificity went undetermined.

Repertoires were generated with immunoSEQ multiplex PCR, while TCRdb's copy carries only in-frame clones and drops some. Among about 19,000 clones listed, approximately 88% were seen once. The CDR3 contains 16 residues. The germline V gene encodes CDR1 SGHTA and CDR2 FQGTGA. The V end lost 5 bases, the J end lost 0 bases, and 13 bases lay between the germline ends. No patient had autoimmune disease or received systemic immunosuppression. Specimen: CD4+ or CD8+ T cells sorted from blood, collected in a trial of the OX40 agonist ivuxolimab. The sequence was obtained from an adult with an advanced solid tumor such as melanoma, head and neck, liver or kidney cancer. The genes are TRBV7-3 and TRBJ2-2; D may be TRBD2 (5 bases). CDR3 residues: CASSPDYPANTGELFF. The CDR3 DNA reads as TGTGCCAGCAGCCCAGACTACCCCGCGAACACCGGGGAGCTGTTTTTT.